This T cell receptor (beta chain) was identified in a study of shared clonotypes between healthy human individuals. Study details: Three men and a couple of women, aged 18 to 49, were donors.

Worth noting for this clone: Its specificity is not known.

CD45RO-negative cells were positively selected for CCR7, leaving out terminally differentiated effector memory CD45RA+ cells. The V segment lost 5 bases and the J segment 7 bases; nucleotides outside the gene matches: 9. The germline CDR1 and CDR2 sequences are LNHNV and YYDKDF (reference sequence). CDR3 length equals 14 residues. Assay execution took place at the deep level. This table comes from immunoSEQ multiplex PCR, and its TCRdb copy is limited to in-frame clones, with some not included. The data show approximately 600,000 clones, roughly 95% seen once. The study's findings and limits: Genetic and exposure-history diversity was limited by the small donor number.

V gene TRBV15 combines with J gene TRBJ1-2; 8 bases are shared with TRBD1. The specimen was naive CD8+ T cells sorted from blood. The TCR comes from a woman in her thirties in good health. Here the CDR3 reads CATSPLQGARGYTF. CDR3 bases: TGTGCCACCAGCCCTCTCCAGGGGGCGCGTGGCTACACCTTC.